This T cell receptor beta chain originates from a study of blood T cell repertoires in COVID-19. The wider study: Researchers got acute and convalescent COVID-19 samples from the United States, Italy and Spain. PBMCs, B-cell-depleted T cells, or T cells provided the cDNA or gDNA that made up the material.

Seattle-derived patients entered the study during active infection and were followed longitudinally. Methods used by the authors: Amplification from reference gene primers served as the basis for estimated nucleated cell counts. Clones were read by immunoSEQ multiplex PCR, and TCRdb kept only the in-frame ones, dropping some. V, J and clone size were drawn from that table, and D and trimming were deduced from the DNA. This table has fewer than 600,000 clones, 89% appearing once. V lost 0 bases and J lost 4, with 7 bases in between. The CDR3 sequence is 14 residues long. Germline lookup yields CDR1 LNHNV and CDR2 YYDKDF (reference sequence). This clone was seen a single time.

V gene TRBV15 combines with J gene TRBJ1-5; D ambiguous. Sequencing was done on a sample of peripheral blood. The sequence came from a man between 18 and 29 years old with COVID-19, enrolled during active disease. The CDR3 loop reads CATSRDLGNQPQHF. Here the CDR3 DNA reads TGTGCCACCAGCAGAGATCTCGGTAATCAGCCCCAGCATTTT.